This TCR beta chain was identified during a study of T cells in localized non-small cell lung cancer. V shed 6 bases and J shed 0 bases, with 11 bases lying between them. The V gene's germline CDR1 is MNHEY and CDR2 SVGAGI. CDR3 length equals 14 residues. Method: immunoSEQ multiplex PCR; TCRdb's copy keeps in-frame clones and lacks some. Among fewer than 25,000 clones, about 90% were seen once, and the ten largest hold 1.1%. Sequencing was performed on peripheral blood, taken before any cancer treatment. The clonotype originates from a woman aged 35-75 years with stage I lung adenocarcinoma. This chain connects TRBV6-5 to TRBJ1-1; D is unclear. The CDR3 loop is CASRSNSLNTEAFF. In DNA, the CDR3 is TGTGCCAGCAGGTCTAACAGCCTGAACACTGAAGCTTTCTTT.